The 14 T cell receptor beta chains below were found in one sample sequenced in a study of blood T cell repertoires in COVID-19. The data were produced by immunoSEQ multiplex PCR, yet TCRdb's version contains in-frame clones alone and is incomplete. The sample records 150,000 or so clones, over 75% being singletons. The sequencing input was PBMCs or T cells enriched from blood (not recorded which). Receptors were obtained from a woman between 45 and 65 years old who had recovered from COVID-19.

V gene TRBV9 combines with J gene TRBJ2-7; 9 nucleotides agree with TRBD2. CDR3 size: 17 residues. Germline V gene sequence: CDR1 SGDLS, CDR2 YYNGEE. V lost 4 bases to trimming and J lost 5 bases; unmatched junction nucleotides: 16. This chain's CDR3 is CASSTPKAGGIPDEQYF. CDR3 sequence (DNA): TGTGCCAGCAGCACCCCGAAAGCGGGAGGAATCCCAGACGAGCAGTACTTC. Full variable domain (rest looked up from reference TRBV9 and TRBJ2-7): DSGVTQTPKHLITATGQRVTLRCSPRSGDLSVYWYQQSLDQGLQFLIQYYNGEERAKGNILERFSAQQFPDLHSELNLSSLELGDSALYFCASSTPKAGGIPDEQYFGPGTRLTVT.

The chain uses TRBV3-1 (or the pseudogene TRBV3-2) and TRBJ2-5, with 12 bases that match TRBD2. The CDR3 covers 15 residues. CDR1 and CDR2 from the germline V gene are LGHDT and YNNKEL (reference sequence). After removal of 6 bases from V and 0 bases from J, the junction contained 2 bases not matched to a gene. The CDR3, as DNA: TGTGCCAGCAGTACTAGCGGGGGGAACCAAGAGACCCAGTACTTC. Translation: CASSTSGGNQETQYF.

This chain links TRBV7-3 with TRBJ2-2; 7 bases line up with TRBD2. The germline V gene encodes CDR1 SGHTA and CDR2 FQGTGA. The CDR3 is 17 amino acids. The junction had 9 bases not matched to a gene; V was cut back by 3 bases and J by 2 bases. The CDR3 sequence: CASSFGRGAGNTGELFF. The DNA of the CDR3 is TGTGCCAGCAGCTTTGGAAGAGGAGCGGGAAACACCGGGGAGCTGTTTTTT.

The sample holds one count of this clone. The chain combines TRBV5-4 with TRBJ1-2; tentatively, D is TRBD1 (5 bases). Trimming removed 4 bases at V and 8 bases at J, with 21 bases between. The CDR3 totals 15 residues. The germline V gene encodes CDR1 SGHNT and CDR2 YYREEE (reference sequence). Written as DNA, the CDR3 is TGTGCCAGCAGCCTATCCCTGGGGGGGGAGTTCGGCTACACCTTC. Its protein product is CASSLSLGGEFGYTF.

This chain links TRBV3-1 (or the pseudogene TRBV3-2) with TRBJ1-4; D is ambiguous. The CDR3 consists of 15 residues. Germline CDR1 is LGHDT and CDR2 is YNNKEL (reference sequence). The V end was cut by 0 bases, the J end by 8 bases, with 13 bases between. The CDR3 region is CASSQDIGPGEKLFF. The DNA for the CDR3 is TGTGCCAGCAGCCAAGATATCGGCCCGGGGGAAAAACTGTTTTTT.

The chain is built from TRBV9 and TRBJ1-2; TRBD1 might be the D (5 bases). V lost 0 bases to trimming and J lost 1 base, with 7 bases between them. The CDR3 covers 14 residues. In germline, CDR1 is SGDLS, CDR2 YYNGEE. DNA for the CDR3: TGTGCCAGCAGCGTAGGGAGGGGTAACTATGGCTACACCTTC. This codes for CASSVGRGNYGYTF.

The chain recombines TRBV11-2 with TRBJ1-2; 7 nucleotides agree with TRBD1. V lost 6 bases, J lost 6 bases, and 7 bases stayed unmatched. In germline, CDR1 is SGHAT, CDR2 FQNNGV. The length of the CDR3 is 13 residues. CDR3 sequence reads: CASSQIRGDGYTF. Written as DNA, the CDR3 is TGTGCCAGCAGTCAAATCAGGGGGGATGGCTACACCTTC.

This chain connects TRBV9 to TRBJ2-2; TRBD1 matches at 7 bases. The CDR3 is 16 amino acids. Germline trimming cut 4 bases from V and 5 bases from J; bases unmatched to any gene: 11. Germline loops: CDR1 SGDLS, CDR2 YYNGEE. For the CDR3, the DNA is TGTGCCAGCAGCACCGATGAGGGGGCAGGGACCGGGGAGCTGTTTTTT. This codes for CASSTDEGAGTGELFF.

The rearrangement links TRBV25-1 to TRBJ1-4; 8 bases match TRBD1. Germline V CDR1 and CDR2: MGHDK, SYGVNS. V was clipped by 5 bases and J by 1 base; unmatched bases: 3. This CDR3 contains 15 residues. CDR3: CASSTQGVTNEKLFF. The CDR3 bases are TGTGCCAGCAGTACACAGGGGGTAACTAATGAAAAACTGTTTTTT.

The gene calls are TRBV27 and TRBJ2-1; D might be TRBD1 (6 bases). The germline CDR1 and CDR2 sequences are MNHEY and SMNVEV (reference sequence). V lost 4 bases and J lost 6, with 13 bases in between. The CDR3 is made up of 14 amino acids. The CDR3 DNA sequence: TGTGCCAGCAGTTCGCAGGGGATTCTCAATGAGCAGTTCTTC. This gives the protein CASSSQGILNEQFF.

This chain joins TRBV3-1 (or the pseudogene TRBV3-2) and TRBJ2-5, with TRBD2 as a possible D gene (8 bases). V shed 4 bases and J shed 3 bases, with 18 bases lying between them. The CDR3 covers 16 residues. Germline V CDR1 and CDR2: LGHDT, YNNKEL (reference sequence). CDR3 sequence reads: CASSLRGTSTKETQYF. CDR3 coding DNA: TGTGCCAGCAGCCTCAGGGGGACTAGTACGAAAGAGACCCAGTACTTC.

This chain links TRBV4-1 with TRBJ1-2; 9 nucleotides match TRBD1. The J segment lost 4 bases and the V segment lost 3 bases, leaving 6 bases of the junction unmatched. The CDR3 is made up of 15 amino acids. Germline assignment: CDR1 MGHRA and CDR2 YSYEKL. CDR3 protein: CASSQVDRGPYGYTF. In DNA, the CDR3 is TGCGCCAGCAGCCAGGTGGACAGGGGTCCCTATGGCTACACCTTC.

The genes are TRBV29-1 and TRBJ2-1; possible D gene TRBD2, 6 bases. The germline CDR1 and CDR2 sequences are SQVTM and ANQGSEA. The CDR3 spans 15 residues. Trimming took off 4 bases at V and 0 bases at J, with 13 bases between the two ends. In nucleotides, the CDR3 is TGCAGCGTTGTTGGGACTGGACGCTCCTACAATGAGCAGTTCTTC. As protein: CSVVGTGRSYNEQFF.

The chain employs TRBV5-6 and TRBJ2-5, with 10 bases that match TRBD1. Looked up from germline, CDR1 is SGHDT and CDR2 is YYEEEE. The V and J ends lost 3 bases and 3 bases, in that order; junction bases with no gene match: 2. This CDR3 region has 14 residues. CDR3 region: CASSWGTGEETQYF. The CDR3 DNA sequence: TGTGCCAGCAGCTGGGGGACAGGGGAAGAGACCCAGTACTTC.